Listed here is a single T cell receptor beta chain. As yet, its antigen is unknown. V shed 4 bases and J 1 base; nucleotides not matched to a gene: 5. This CDR3 is built from 16 residues. From germline, CDR1 is SGHRS and CDR2 YFSETQ. RNA in amounts of roughly 0.5 to 1 ug was reverse transcribed with random hexamers. TCRdb reprocessed the immunoSEQ multiplex PCR reads via MiXCR and lists one record per CDR3 protein. This repertoire shows 130,000 to 150,000 distinct CDR3 sequences, approximately 96% found once; its top ten account for 0.084%. The entry originates in a study of CD8 T cells in Susac syndrome. Study-level information: When blood was drawn, the patients with Susac syndrome were therapy-naive, on corticosteroids, or on intravenous immunoglobulin alone. General study results and limits: Within Susac syndrome CD4+ T cell repertoires, clonal expansion was not evident.

The V gene is TRBV5-1, the J gene TRBJ2-5; 12 bases are shared with TRBD2. The source of this sequence is a human donor with Susac syndrome. The sequencing input was CD4+ T cells from PBMCs. The CDR3, as DNA: TGCGCCAGCAGCCGACCGGGACTAGCGGGCCAAGAGACCCAGTACTTC. Translating gives CASSRPGLAGQETQYF. Combining the CDR3 with reference TRBV5-1 and TRBJ2-5 gives the whole variable domain KAGVTQTPRYLIKTRGQQVTLSCSPISGHRSVSWYQQTPGQGLQFLFEYFSETQRNKGNFPGRFSGRQFSNSRSEMNVSTLELGDSALYLCASSRPGLAGQETQYFGPGTRLLVL.